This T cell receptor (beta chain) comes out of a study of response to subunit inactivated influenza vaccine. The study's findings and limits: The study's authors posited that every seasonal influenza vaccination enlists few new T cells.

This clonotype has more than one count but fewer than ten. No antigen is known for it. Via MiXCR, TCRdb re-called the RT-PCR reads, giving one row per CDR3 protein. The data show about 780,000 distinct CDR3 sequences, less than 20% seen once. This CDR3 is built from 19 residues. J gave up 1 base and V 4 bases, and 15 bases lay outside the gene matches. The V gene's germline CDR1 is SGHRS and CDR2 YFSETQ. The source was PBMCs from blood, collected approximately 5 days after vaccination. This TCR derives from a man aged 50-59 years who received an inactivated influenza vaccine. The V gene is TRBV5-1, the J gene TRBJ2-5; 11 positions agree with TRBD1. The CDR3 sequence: CASSLGTGGGLMAQETQYF. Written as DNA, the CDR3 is TGCGCCAGCAGCCTCGGGACAGGGGGTGGATTGATGGCCCAAGAGACCCAGTACTTC.